The clone carrying this TCR beta chain has at least ten counts. Every diagnosis used clinical symptoms, serum thyroxine and TRAb, thyroid ultrasound and orbital computed tomography. These data originate in a study of T cells in Graves' hyperthyroidism and ophthalmopathy. Study information: Any treatment followed the collection of peripheral blood at initial diagnosis.

Amplification of TCR beta CDR3 regions used RNA as the template. Using the HTBI primer set, a first-round RT-PCR was run on the TCR CDR3. TCRdb called the multiplex PCR reads again in MiXCR, with one record for every CDR3 protein. The sample contains under 400,000 distinct CDR3 sequences, 15% to 20% of which appear only once. The CDR3 loop spans 14 amino acids. The V and J ends lost 7 bases and 5 bases, in that order; junction bases with no gene match: 11. Germline V lookup: CDR1 SEHNR, CDR2 FQNEAQ (reference sequence). Material for sequencing was blood. The receptor was isolated from a woman aged 40 to 50 with Graves' ophthalmopathy. The chain employs TRBV7-9 and TRBJ2-7, with 7 bases aligning to TRBD1. The chain's CDR3 is CASTGDSSFHEQYF. In DNA form, the CDR3 reads TGTGCCAGCACCGGGGACAGCTCCTTCCACGAGCAGTACTTC.